The 7 T cell receptor beta chains in this list originate from one sample, sequenced in a study of hypomethylating agent response in myelodysplastic syndrome (dated by TCRdb to the early 2020s). The library was obtained by the immunoSEQ multiplex PCR assay. TCRdb provides this immuneACCESS table in a form limited to in-frame rearrangements. Some clones are lacking; in checked studies, under half of them reflect an unresolved V gene, and why the rest are absent is not known. This sample holds several thousand clones; over 80% were observed only once. The top ten clones comprise roughly 10% of the sample. The sample consisted of bone marrow, taken before or after starting hypomethylating agent treatment for myelodysplastic syndrome (not recorded which). These receptors all come from a human donor with myelodysplastic syndrome.

The chain joins TRBV2 to TRBJ2-2, with TRBD1 as a possible D gene (5 bases). The CDR3 covers 14 residues. V was clipped by 2 bases and J by 3 bases, with 7 bases between them. Germline V gene lookup returns CDR1 SNHLY and CDR2 FYNNEI. In DNA, the CDR3 is TGTGCCAGCAGTGAAAGCAGGGACACCGGGGAGCTGTTTTTT. Amino acid sequence: CASSESRDTGELFF.

This clone was observed once. V is TRBV7-9 and J is TRBJ2-2, with D hard to call. CDR1 is SEHNR, CDR2 FQNEAQ, per germline (reference sequence). This CDR3 has 11 residues. V shed 7 bases and J shed 3 bases, with 3 bases lying between them. This CDR3 reads CASTHTGELFF. The CDR3 DNA is TGTGCCAGCACCCACACCGGGGAGCTGTTTTTT.

This clone was recorded only once. The J gene is TRBJ2-1, the V gene TRBV7-9; 10 bases agree with TRBD1. This CDR3 comprises 14 residues. Germline assignment: CDR1 SEHNR and CDR2 FQNEAQ (reference sequence). The V gene end was trimmed by 10 bases and the J gene end by 7 bases; junction bases not matched to a gene: 10. The CDR3 bases are TGTGCCACCAGTGGGACAGGGGCTGGGAATGAGCAGTTCTTC. Translating it yields CATSGTGAGNEQFF.

A remark on this clone: Mismatch with germline at one junction end may stem from a read error. The chain combines TRBV10-1 with TRBJ1-4, with 7 bases identical to TRBD1. The CDR3 loop spans 11 amino acids. Germline V CDR1 and CDR2: WNHNN, SYGVQD (reference sequence). The CDR3 coding sequence is TGCGCCGGTCGACAGGGACGAAAAACTGTTTTT. Translated: CAGRQGRKTVF.

The chain combines TRBV4-1 with TRBJ2-1; TRBD1 matches 7 bases. This CDR3 has 22 residues. Germline CDR1 reads MGHRA; CDR2 reads YSYEKL. V lost 0 bases to trimming and J lost 0 bases; unmatched junction nucleotides: 20. In nucleotides, the CDR3 is TGCGCCAGCAGCCAAGATAGGATGATGGTGCCGGGACAGCTTAGCTCCTACAATGAGCAGTTCTTC. It translates to CASSQDRMMVPGQLSSYNEQFF.

V gene TRBV28 combines with J gene TRBJ2-2; D uncertain. CDR3 size: 19 residues. V was trimmed by 4 bases and J by 2 bases, leaving 23 bases between them. The germline CDR1 and CDR2 sequences are MDHEN and SYDVKM. The CDR3 nucleotides are TGTGCCAGCAGTTCCCCACGAAAGTCCTGGGAAAGAAACACCGGGGAGCTGTTTTTT. Translating gives CASSSPRKSWERNTGELFF.

V gene TRBV19 combines with J gene TRBJ2-7; 8 bases map to TRBD1. Trimming took 6 bases from V and 7 from J; bases not matched to a gene: 8. The germline CDR1 and CDR2 sequences are LNHDA and SQIVND (reference sequence). The CDR3 spans 13 residues. The CDR3 region is CASSPTGAQEQYF. CDR3 nucleotides: TGTGCCAGTAGCCCGACAGGGGCTCAAGAGCAGTACTTC.